This TCR beta chain came from a study of blood T cell repertoires in COVID-19. The CDR3 length is 16 residues. Germline V CDR1 and CDR2: SGHNT, YENEEA. V lost 5 bases, J lost 5 bases, and 7 bases stayed unmatched. Per the authors' pipeline: Reference gene primer amplification gave nucleated cell count estimates. Measured with immunoSEQ multiplex PCR; TCRdb has only the in-frame clones, and not every one. V and J calls and clone size are as listed in that table; D and trimming were resolved from the DNA. The sample has roughly 140,000 clones; 75% to 90% are singletons. This clone was seen once. The V call is TRBV11-3, the J call TRBJ2-5; 14 nucleotides match TRBD2. The source is a woman aged 40-49 years with acute or convalescent COVID-19. The sample comprised peripheral blood. Here the CDR3 DNA reads TGTGCCAGCAGCCCGGGACTAGCGGGAGACGGGGAGACCCAGTACTTC. This sequence encodes CASSPGLAGDGETQYF.